The rows below give T cell receptor beta chains drawn from one sample of a study of OX40 agonist ivuxolimab in advanced cancers. Data came from immunoSEQ multiplex PCR; TCRdb stores just in-frame clones and leaves some out. In the table there are 72,000 or so clones, 87% of which are singletons. Sequenced material: CD4+ or CD8+ T cells sorted from blood, taken in a trial of the OX40 agonist ivuxolimab. Source of these receptors: an adult with an advanced solid tumor such as melanoma, head and neck, liver or kidney cancer. Both conserved end residues are part of each CDR3. Fields, in order: clone size, CDR3 length, J gene, D gene, V gene, CDR3 DNA, CDR3 protein. A D gene is named only where the DNA matches it firmly. For some rows the clone size is stated as once, few or many, or as a class when expanded; others skip it.

clone size: .
CDR3 length: 15
J gene: TRBJ1-3
D gene: TRBD1
V gene: TRBV7-3
CDR3 DNA: TGTGCCAGCAGCTTAACGGGGGACAGGGAAAACACCATATATTTT
CDR3 protein: CASSLTGDRENTIYF

clone size: few
CDR3 length: 12
J gene: TRBJ1-1
D gene: .
V gene: TRBV2
CDR3 DNA: TGTGCCAGCAGTGTACGGGACACTGAAGCTTTCTTT
CDR3 protein: CASSVRDTEAFF

clone size: .
CDR3 length: 17
J gene: TRBJ2-7
D gene: TRBD1
V gene: TRBV25-1
CDR3 DNA: TGTGCCAGCGGGAAAATTACCGGGACAGGGGCGGGATACGAGCAGTACTTC
CDR3 protein: CASGKITGTGAGYEQYF

clone size: .
CDR3 length: 15
J gene: TRBJ2-2
D gene: .
V gene: TRBV5-1
CDR3 DNA: TGCGCCAGCAGCTTCGACAGTACGAACACCGGGGAGCTGTTTTTT
CDR3 protein: CASSFDSTNTGELFF

clone size: .
CDR3 length: 15
J gene: TRBJ1-3
D gene: .
V gene: TRBV27
CDR3 DNA: TGTGCCAGCAGTCCATTGGGTAACTCTGGAAACACCATATATTTT
CDR3 protein: CASSPLGNSGNTIYF

clone size: .
CDR3 length: 15
J gene: TRBJ2-1
D gene: .
V gene: TRBV5-4
CDR3 DNA: TGTGCCAGCAGCTTGGGGGGTCCAAATCGGAATGAGCAGTTCTTC
CDR3 protein: CASSLGGPNRNEQFF

clone size: once
CDR3 length: 14
J gene: TRBJ2-2
D gene: .
V gene: TRBV6-5
CDR3 DNA: TGTGCCAGCTCAGGACTCCGGGCCACCGGGGAGCTGTTTTTT
CDR3 protein: CASSGLRATGELFF

clone size: .
CDR3 length: 13
J gene: TRBJ2-5
D gene: .
V gene: TRBV5-4
CDR3 DNA: TGTGCCAGCAGCTTTATGAATATAGAGACCCAGTACTTC
CDR3 protein: CASSFMNIETQYF

clone size: .
CDR3 length: 16
J gene: TRBJ1-6
D gene: .
V gene: TRBV9
CDR3 DNA: TGTGCCAGCAGCGCTAATACCGGGTCTTCAAATTCACCCCTCCACTTT
CDR3 protein: CASSANTGSSNSPLHF

clone size: few
CDR3 length: 14
J gene: TRBJ1-2
D gene: .
V gene: TRBV6-5
CDR3 DNA: TGTGCCAGCAGTTACAGTCGTTGGAACTATGGCTACACCTTC
CDR3 protein: CASSYSRWNYGYTF

clone size: once
CDR3 length: 16
J gene: TRBJ2-1
D gene: TRBD1
V gene: TRBV27
CDR3 DNA: TGTGCCAGCTTCTCCCACCTCGGACAGGGCAGCAATGAGCAGTTCTTC
CDR3 protein: CASFSHLGQGSNEQFF

clone size: .
CDR3 length: 14
J gene: TRBJ1-1
D gene: .
V gene: TRBV19
CDR3 DNA: TGTGCCAGTAAAACCGGAACGGCGAACACTGAAGCTTTCTTT
CDR3 protein: CASKTGTANTEAFF

clone size: .
CDR3 length: 12
J gene: TRBJ2-1
D gene: .
V gene: TRBV13
CDR3 DNA: TGTGCCAGCAGCGTCAGGGGGGTTGAGCAGTTCTTC
CDR3 protein: CASSVRGVEQFF

clone size: .
CDR3 length: 18
J gene: TRBJ1-4
D gene: TRBD1
V gene: TRBV10-3
CDR3 DNA: TGTGCCATCAGTGAGACTTGGACAGGGGAAGTGACTAATGAAAAACTGTTTTTT
CDR3 protein: CAISETWTGEVTNEKLFF

clone size: few
CDR3 length: 13
J gene: TRBJ2-1
D gene: TRBD2
V gene: TRBV25-1
CDR3 DNA: TGTGCCAGCAGTGGGACCTTAGCGGGGGGAGCGTTCTTC
CDR3 protein: CASSGTLAGGAFF

clone size: .
CDR3 length: 17
J gene: TRBJ2-3
D gene: TRBD2
V gene: TRBV7-6
CDR3 DNA: TGTGCCAGCAGCTTGTTGGTAGCGGGAGTTGCAACAGATACGCAGTATTTT
CDR3 protein: CASSLLVAGVATDTQYF

clone size: once
CDR3 length: 14
J gene: TRBJ1-1
D gene: .
V gene: TRBV11-2
CDR3 DNA: TGTGCCAGCAGCGACGCTCGCCAGTACACTGAAGCTTTCTTT
CDR3 protein: CASSDARQYTEAFF

clone size: once
CDR3 length: 14
J gene: TRBJ2-1
D gene: TRBD1
V gene: TRBV2
CDR3 DNA: TGTGCCAGCAGAGAAAACAGGGGGGTGAGTGAGCAGTTCTTC
CDR3 protein: CASRENRGVSEQFF

clone size: .
CDR3 length: 13
J gene: TRBJ1-4
D gene: .
V gene: TRBV29-1
CDR3 DNA: TGCAGCGCAAACACTGCAACTAATGAAAAACTGTTTTTT
CDR3 protein: CSANTATNEKLFF

clone size: .
CDR3 length: 15
J gene: TRBJ2-7
D gene: .
V gene: TRBV28
CDR3 DNA: TGTGCCAGCAGTTTACCGGGGACCGCACTCTACGAGCAGTACTTC
CDR3 protein: CASSLPGTALYEQYF

clone size: .
CDR3 length: 15
J gene: TRBJ2-3
D gene: .
V gene: TRBV5-4
CDR3 DNA: TGTGCCAGCAGCTTGGTCAGGGGCCATACAGATACGCAGTATTTT
CDR3 protein: CASSLVRGHTDTQYF

clone size: .
CDR3 length: 15
J gene: TRBJ1-5
D gene: TRBD1
V gene: TRBV30
CDR3 DNA: TGTGCCTGGAGAGACAGGGGGAATAGCAATCAGCCCCAGCATTTT
CDR3 protein: CAWRDRGNSNQPQHF

clone size: once
CDR3 length: 14
J gene: TRBJ1-6
D gene: TRBD1
V gene: TRBV7-6
CDR3 DNA: TGTGCCAGCAGCCCCCGACAGGGAGATTCACCCCTCCACTTT
CDR3 protein: CASSPRQGDSPLHF

clone size: .
CDR3 length: 14
J gene: TRBJ1-1
D gene: .
V gene: TRBV7-9
CDR3 DNA: TGTGCCAGCACCCATGGGACTGGTGGGGCTGAAGCTTTCTTT
CDR3 protein: CASTHGTGGAEAFF

clone size: .
CDR3 length: 14
J gene: TRBJ1-2
D gene: TRBD1
V gene: TRBV2
CDR3 DNA: TGTGCCAGCAGTGAAGGGACAGGGGGCTATGGCTACACCTTC
CDR3 protein: CASSEGTGGYGYTF

clone size: .
CDR3 length: 17
J gene: TRBJ2-5
D gene: TRBD2
V gene: TRBV13
CDR3 DNA: TGTGCCAGCAGCCAAAAACGGTTAGCGGGGCACGGAGAGACCCAGTACTTC
CDR3 protein: CASSQKRLAGHGETQYF

clone size: .
CDR3 length: 15
J gene: TRBJ2-5
D gene: TRBD2
V gene: TRBV27
CDR3 DNA: TGTGCCAGCAGTTTAAGTATGGGCGGGAGGCAGACCCAGTACTTC
CDR3 protein: CASSLSMGGRQTQYF

clone size: .
CDR3 length: 16
J gene: TRBJ2-2
D gene: TRBD1
V gene: TRBV27
CDR3 DNA: TGTGCCACCAAGCCAAAGGGACAGACCATTTCCGGGGAGCTGTTTTTT
CDR3 protein: CATKPKGQTISGELFF

clone size: .
CDR3 length: 15
J gene: TRBJ1-2
D gene: .
V gene: TRBV6-1
CDR3 DNA: TGTGCCAGCAGTGGATACAATACCGTTAACTATGGCTACACCTTC
CDR3 protein: CASSGYNTVNYGYTF

clone size: .
CDR3 length: 14
J gene: TRBJ1-2
D gene: .
V gene: TRBV7-2
CDR3 DNA: TGTGCCAGCAGCTTTATGCGGGGGAACTATGGCTACACCTTC
CDR3 protein: CASSFMRGNYGYTF